Listed below are T cell receptor beta chains from one sample, sequenced in a study of human T cells and chemical hapten exposure. MiXCR, applied by TCRdb to the RACE reads, yields one record per CDR3 protein. This sample yields 50,000 to 65,000 distinct CDR3 sequences, of which around 9.4% are seen a single time; around 14% belongs to the top ten. The input for sequencing was whole blood, taken in connection with sensitization to the hapten diphenylcyclopropenone (DPC). These receptors all stem from a woman aged 40 to 49 with alopecia areata. Some clones in this sample may be carry-over from other donors' samples. Each CDR3 is given with its conserved first and last residue. The D gene is left open where the match is weak. Size tells how often a clone was seen (once, few, many) or the class of an expanded clone, and some rows leave it out.

J gene: TRBJ2-4
clone size: many
D gene: -
V gene: TRBV28
CDR3 protein: CASSLKGWAKNIQYF
CDR3 DNA: TGTGCCAGCAGTTTAAAAGGATGGGCCAAAAACATTCAGTACTTC

J gene: TRBJ1-1
clone size: -
D gene: TRBD1
V gene: TRBV6-4
CDR3 protein: CASRDRENTEAFF
CDR3 DNA: TGTGCCAGCAGGGACAGGGAGAACACTGAAGCTTTCTTT

J gene: TRBJ2-3
clone size: few
D gene: -
V gene: TRBV11-2
CDR3 protein: CASSRGGQGTDTQYF
CDR3 DNA: TGTGCCAGCAGTAGGGGGGGGCAGGGCACAGATACGCAGTATTTT

J gene: TRBJ2-7
clone size: few
D gene: -
V gene: TRBV6-2/TRBV6-3
CDR3 protein: CASSLRVTGEQYF
CDR3 DNA: TGTGCCAGCAGTCTCAGGGTCACGGGCGAGCAGTACTTC

J gene: TRBJ1-5
clone size: -
D gene: -
V gene: TRBV27
CDR3 protein: CASSFPSSGRSYSNQPQHF
CDR3 DNA: TGTGCCAGCAGTTTTCCTTCTTCCGGACGCAGCTATAGCAATCAGCCCCAGCATTTT

J gene: TRBJ1-1
clone size: few
D gene: -
V gene: TRBV6-1
CDR3 protein: CASSEWGEAFF
CDR3 DNA: TGTGCCAGCAGTGAATGGGGCGAAGCTTTCTTT

J gene: TRBJ1-6
clone size: many
D gene: -
V gene: TRBV6-5
CDR3 protein: CASWTAGSPLHF
CDR3 DNA: TGTGCCAGCTGGACAGCGGGTTCACCCCTCCACTTT

J gene: TRBJ2-1
clone size: many
D gene: -
V gene: TRBV5-5
CDR3 protein: CASSSRAIGLDEQFF
CDR3 DNA: TGTGCCAGCAGCAGCAGGGCGATTGGTTTGGATGAGCAGTTCTTC

J gene: TRBJ2-7
clone size: few
D gene: TRBD1
V gene: TRBV5-1
CDR3 protein: CASSALQGAYEQYF
CDR3 DNA: TGCGCCAGCAGCGCCCTACAGGGGGCCTACGAGCAGTACTTC

J gene: TRBJ2-1
clone size: -
D gene: -
V gene: TRBV27
CDR3 protein: CASSLTQGGYNEQFF
CDR3 DNA: TGTGCCAGCAGTTTAACGCAGGGGGGATACAATGAGCAGTTCTTC

J gene: TRBJ1-1
clone size: many
D gene: -
V gene: TRBV4-2
CDR3 protein: CASSQDDRSNTEAFF
CDR3 DNA: TGTGCCAGCAGCCAAGATGACAGGTCGAACACTGAAGCTTTCTTT

J gene: TRBJ2-1
clone size: -
D gene: -
V gene: TRBV7-2
CDR3 protein: CASSRIAAGYNEQFF
CDR3 DNA: TGTGCCAGCAGCCGTATAGCGGCAGGCTACAATGAGCAGTTCTTC

J gene: TRBJ1-1
clone size: few
D gene: TRBD1
V gene: TRBV12-3/TRBV12-4
CDR3 protein: CASRSKSTGWNTEAFF
CDR3 DNA: TGTGCCAGCAGATCCAAATCGACAGGGTGGAACACTGAAGCTTTCTTT

J gene: TRBJ1-1
clone size: few
D gene: -
V gene: TRBV29-1
CDR3 protein: CSVRRGGHMNTEAFF
CDR3 DNA: TGCAGCGTTAGGAGGGGAGGGCACATGAACACTGAAGCTTTCTTT

J gene: TRBJ1-5
clone size: -
D gene: -
V gene: TRBV18
CDR3 protein: CASSPLLDQPQHF
CDR3 DNA: TGTGCCAGCTCACCACTACTAGATCAGCCCCAGCATTTT

J gene: TRBJ2-7
clone size: many
D gene: -
V gene: TRBV5-1
CDR3 protein: CASSLGRGEQYF
CDR3 DNA: TGCGCCAGCAGCTTAGGCCGGGGCGAGCAGTACTTC

J gene: TRBJ1-5
clone size: many
D gene: -
V gene: TRBV6-2/TRBV6-3
CDR3 protein: CASSSGEYQPQHF
CDR3 DNA: TGTGCCAGCAGTTCTGGAGAATATCAGCCCCAGCATTTT

J gene: TRBJ2-2
clone size: -
D gene: -
V gene: TRBV4-1
CDR3 protein: CASTTDPGELFF
CDR3 DNA: TGCGCCAGCACCACGGATCCCGGGGAGCTGTTTTTT

J gene: TRBJ1-2
clone size: many
D gene: TRBD1
V gene: TRBV11-2
CDR3 protein: CASSLAGTGRRGYTF
CDR3 DNA: TGTGCCAGCAGCTTAGCAGGGACAGGGAGGAGGGGCTACACCTTC

J gene: TRBJ1-5
clone size: few
D gene: -
V gene: TRBV6-6
CDR3 protein: CASSSGWGNQPQHF
CDR3 DNA: TGTGCCAGCAGTTCAGGTTGGGGCAATCAGCCCCAGCATTTT

J gene: TRBJ2-7
clone size: many
D gene: -
V gene: TRBV20-1
CDR3 protein: CSASQGSTYEQYF
CDR3 DNA: TGCAGTGCTAGCCAGGGCTCCACCTACGAGCAGTACTTC

J gene: TRBJ2-1
clone size: -
D gene: -
V gene: TRBV28
CDR3 protein: CASSSDTSSYNEQFF
CDR3 DNA: TGTGCCAGCAGTTCGGACACGAGCTCCTACAATGAGCAGTTCTTC

J gene: TRBJ2-5
clone size: many
D gene: -
V gene: TRBV7-3
CDR3 protein: CASSLAGAETQYF
CDR3 DNA: TGTGCCAGCAGCTTAGCAGGGGCAGAGACCCAGTACTTC

J gene: TRBJ2-2
clone size: -
D gene: TRBD2
V gene: TRBV6-5
CDR3 protein: CASRLAGANTGELFF
CDR3 DNA: TGTGCCAGCAGATTAGCGGGAGCGAACACCGGGGAGCTGTTTTTT

J gene: TRBJ1-6
clone size: many
D gene: TRBD1
V gene: TRBV13
CDR3 protein: CASSSTVDRESSPLHF
CDR3 DNA: TGTGCCAGCAGCTCTACTGTGGACAGGGAAAGTTCACCCCTCCACTTT

J gene: TRBJ2-3
clone size: many
D gene: TRBD2
V gene: TRBV15
CDR3 protein: CATSREIAGSTDTQYF
CDR3 DNA: TGTGCCACCAGCAGAGAGATAGCGGGGAGCACAGATACGCAGTATTTT

J gene: TRBJ1-1
clone size: many
D gene: -
V gene: TRBV12-3/TRBV12-4
CDR3 protein: CASSLGHTNTEAFF
CDR3 DNA: TGTGCCAGCAGTTTAGGGCACACTAACACTGAAGCTTTCTTT

J gene: TRBJ2-7
clone size: -
D gene: TRBD2
V gene: TRBV10-3
CDR3 protein: CAIGTSGANEQYF
CDR3 DNA: TGTGCCATCGGGACTAGCGGGGCGAACGAGCAGTACTTC

J gene: TRBJ2-5
clone size: many
D gene: -
V gene: TRBV28
CDR3 protein: CASRPGARWETQYF
CDR3 DNA: TGTGCCAGCAGGCCGGGGGCCAGGTGGGAGACCCAGTACTTC

J gene: TRBJ1-1
clone size: many
D gene: -
V gene: TRBV20-1
CDR3 protein: CSARDRKGTNTEAFF
CDR3 DNA: TGCAGTGCTAGAGATCGAAAGGGGACAAACACTGAAGCTTTCTTT

J gene: TRBJ2-1
clone size: few
D gene: TRBD1
V gene: TRBV5-1
CDR3 protein: CASSSKFGPGQGSHEQFF
CDR3 DNA: TGCGCCAGCAGCTCAAAATTTGGTCCGGGACAGGGCTCCCATGAGCAGTTCTTC

J gene: TRBJ1-4
clone size: many
D gene: -
V gene: TRBV18
CDR3 protein: CASSPRGDNEKLFF
CDR3 DNA: TGTGCCAGCTCACCCCGTGGTGATAATGAAAAACTGTTTTTT

J gene: TRBJ2-5
clone size: -
D gene: -
V gene: TRBV4-2
CDR3 protein: CASSQDGTLGETQYF
CDR3 DNA: TGTGCCAGCAGCCAAGATGGGACCCTGGGGGAGACCCAGTACTTC

J gene: TRBJ2-1
clone size: many
D gene: TRBD2
V gene: TRBV12-5
CDR3 protein: CASAPGLAGGNEQFF
CDR3 DNA: TGTGCTAGTGCCCCGGGACTAGCGGGCGGAAATGAGCAGTTCTTC

J gene: TRBJ1-2
clone size: -
D gene: -
V gene: TRBV6-6
CDR3 protein: CASTPSANYGYTF
CDR3 DNA: TGTGCCAGCACCCCCTCAGCGAACTATGGCTACACCTTC

J gene: TRBJ2-5
clone size: many
D gene: -
V gene: TRBV7-9
CDR3 protein: CASSLSHSGVQETQYF
CDR3 DNA: TGTGCCAGCAGCTTATCTCATAGCGGAGTCCAAGAGACCCAGTACTTC

J gene: TRBJ2-3
clone size: -
D gene: -
V gene: TRBV29-1
CDR3 protein: CSVEPAGAGDTQYF
CDR3 DNA: TGCAGCGTCGAACCGGCGGGGGCCGGGGATACGCAGTATTTT